This TCR beta chain was obtained from a study of T-cell reconstitution after alpha-beta-depleted transplantation in children. Findings and limits, study-wide: As was reported, about two months after transplant, alpha-beta T cells came from several hundred expanded graft clones. Diversity of TCRbeta at day 60 was high in some patients, arising from surviving recipient T cells and thymic progenitors. Fresh T-cell production supplied most of the T-cell counts and diversity seen one year after transplant.

Unique molecular identifiers were incorporated during preparation of the TCRbeta library. TCRdb fed the PCR reads into MiXCR, producing one record per CDR3 protein. The table has hundreds of thousands of distinct CDR3 sequences, approximately 7.3% seen once. The CDR3 is 16 amino acids. CDR1 and CDR2 from the germline V gene are SGHRS and YFSETQ. The junction had 5 bases not matched to a gene; V was cut back by 2 bases and J by 0 bases. Ten or more counts support this clonotype. Its antigen remains unidentified. The starting material was peripheral blood, obtained 360 days after TCRalphabeta/CD19-depleted stem cell transplant. The rearrangement uses TRBV5-1 and TRBJ2-1; 7 positions match TRBD2. The TCR comes from a female patient under 10 years old who had a stem cell transplant for Fanconi anemia, so the T cells may come from the graft donor. The CDR3 reads CASSLLAGLSYNEQFF. The CDR3 DNA is TGCGCCAGCAGCTTATTAGCGGGCCTCTCCTACAATGAGCAGTTCTTC.